The sequence of this TCR beta chain was determined in a study of blood T cell repertoires in COVID-19. TCRdb's copy holds only in-frame clones and misses some; the assay was immunoSEQ multiplex PCR. The sample has a few hundred thousand clones, 82% seen once. This receptor was obtained from a woman aged 18-29 years with acute or convalescent COVID-19. The sample taken for sequencing was peripheral blood.

CDR3 residues: CASSRDYTDTQYF. The DNA of the CDR3 is TGTGCCAGCAGTCGCGACTACACAGATACGCAGTATTTT. The J gene is TRBJ2-3, the V gene TRBV7-9; D perhaps matches TRBD2 (5 bases). The CDR3 extends over 13 amino acids. Trimming took off 6 bases at V and 2 bases at J, with 9 bases between the two ends. In germline, CDR1 is SEHNR, CDR2 FQNEAQ (reference sequence). The full variable domain, rest sourced from reference TRBV7-9 and TRBJ2-3, is DTGVSQNPRHKITKRGQNVTFRCDPISEHNRLYWYRQTLGQGPEFLTYFQNEAQLEKSRLLSDRFSAERPKGSFSTLEIQRTEQGDSAMYLCASSRDYTDTQYFGPGTRLTVL.